The rows below give T cell receptor beta chains drawn from one sample of a study of cytomegalovirus exposure and HLA in healthy donors. Measured with immunoSEQ multiplex PCR; TCRdb has only the in-frame clones, and not every one. This table holds 110,000 to 150,000 clones, around 84% found once. Sequencing was carried out using PBMCs. Source of these receptors: a boy aged 2 to 10 in good health and CMV-seronegative. The CDR3 runs from the conserved cysteine through the conserved F or W. Fields, in order: D gene, clone size, J gene, V gene, CDR3 protein, CDR3 DNA. D genes are given only for firm matches. Rows give clone size only sometimes, using once, few, many, or a class for an expanded clone.

D: .; size: few; J: TRBJ2-7; V: TRBV7-9; CDR3: CSSSLQNRVGSYEQYF; DNA: TGTTCCAGCAGCCTCCAGAACAGGGTCGGTTCCTACGAGCAGTACTTC
D: .; size: .; J: TRBJ2-1; V: TRBV4-3; CDR3: CASSQGPGLLNEQFF; DNA: TGCGCCAGCAGCCAAGGGCCGGGACTCCTCAATGAGCAGTTCTTC
D: .; size: .; J: TRBJ2-1; V: TRBV29-1; CDR3: CSVAELEGQFF; DNA: TGCAGCGTTGCGGAGCTGGAAGGGCAGTTCTTC
D: TRBD1; size: .; J: TRBJ1-2; V: TRBV2; CDR3: CASSLDRGRVSGYTF; DNA: TGTGCCAGCAGCCTGGACAGGGGGCGAGTAAGTGGCTACACCTTC
D: .; size: .; J: TRBJ1-1; V: TRBV4-1; CDR3: CASSQVMGSNTEAFF; DNA: TGCGCCAGCAGCCAAGTAATGGGCTCGAACACTGAAGCTTTCTTT
D: .; size: few; J: TRBJ2-7; V: TRBV4-1; CDR3: CASSQVRGILSYEQYF; DNA: TGCGCCAGCAGCCAAGTTCGGGGGATCCTATCCTACGAGCAGTACTTC
D: .; size: once; J: TRBJ1-6; V: TRBV5-5; CDR3: CASSLGGRNSPLHF; DNA: TGTGCCAGCAGCCTCGGCGGGAGAAATTCACCCCTCCACTTT
D: TRBD1; size: .; J: TRBJ2-3; V: TRBV7-9; CDR3: CASSAGTGFTDTQYF; DNA: TGTGCCAGCAGCGCCGGGACAGGCTTCACAGATACGCAGTATTTT
D: TRBD1; size: .; J: TRBJ1-1; V: TRBV5-4; CDR3: CASSLTGGTNTEAFF; DNA: TGTGCCAGCAGCTTGACAGGGGGCACGAACACTGAAGCTTTCTTT
D: .; size: .; J: TRBJ1-6; V: TRBV27; CDR3: CASSSRQVYSYNSPLHF; DNA: TGTGCCAGCAGTTCGCGACAGGTATACTCCTATAATTCACCCCTCCACTTT
D: .; size: .; J: TRBJ1-6; V: TRBV11-3; CDR3: CASRSPGGPLHF; DNA: TGTGCCAGCAGATCCCCCGGGGGGCCCCTCCACTTT